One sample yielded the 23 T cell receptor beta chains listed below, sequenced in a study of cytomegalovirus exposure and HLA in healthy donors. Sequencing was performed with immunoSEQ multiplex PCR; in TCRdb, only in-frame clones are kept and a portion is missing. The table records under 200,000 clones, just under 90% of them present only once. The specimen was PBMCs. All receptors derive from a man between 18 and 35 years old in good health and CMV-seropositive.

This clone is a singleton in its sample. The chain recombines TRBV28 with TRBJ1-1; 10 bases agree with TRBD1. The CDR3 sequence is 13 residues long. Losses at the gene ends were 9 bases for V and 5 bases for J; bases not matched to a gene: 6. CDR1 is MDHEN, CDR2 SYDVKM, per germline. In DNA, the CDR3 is TGTGCCAGTTTAACGGGACAGGGGACTGAAGCTTTCTTT. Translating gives CASLTGQGTEAFF.

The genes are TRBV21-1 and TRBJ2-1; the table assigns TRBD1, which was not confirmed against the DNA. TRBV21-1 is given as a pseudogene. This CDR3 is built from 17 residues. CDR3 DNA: TGTGCCAGCAGCAAAAGGACCGGGACAGCGTGTGTCAATGAGCAGTTCTTC. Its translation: CASSKRTGTACVNEQFF.

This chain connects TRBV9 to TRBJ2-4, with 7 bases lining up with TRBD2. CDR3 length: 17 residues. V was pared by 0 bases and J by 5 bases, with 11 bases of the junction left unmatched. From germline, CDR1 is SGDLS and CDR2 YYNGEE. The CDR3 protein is CASSVGGGSGFQNIQYF. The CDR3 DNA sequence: TGTGCCAGCAGCGTAGGTGGCGGGAGTGGGTTCCAAAACATTCAGTACTTC.

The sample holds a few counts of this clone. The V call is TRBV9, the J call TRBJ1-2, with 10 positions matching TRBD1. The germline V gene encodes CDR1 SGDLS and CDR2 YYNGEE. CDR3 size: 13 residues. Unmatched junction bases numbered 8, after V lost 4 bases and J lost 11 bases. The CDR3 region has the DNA TGTGCCAGCAGCTTGACGGGACAGGGGACATACACCTTC. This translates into CASSLTGQGTYTF.

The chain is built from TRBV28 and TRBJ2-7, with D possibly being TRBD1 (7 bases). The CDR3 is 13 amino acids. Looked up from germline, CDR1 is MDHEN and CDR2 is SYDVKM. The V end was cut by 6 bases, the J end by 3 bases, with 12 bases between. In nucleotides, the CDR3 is TGTGCCAGCAGCCGACAGGGAGGCTACGAGCAGTACTTC. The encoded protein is CASSRQGGYEQYF.

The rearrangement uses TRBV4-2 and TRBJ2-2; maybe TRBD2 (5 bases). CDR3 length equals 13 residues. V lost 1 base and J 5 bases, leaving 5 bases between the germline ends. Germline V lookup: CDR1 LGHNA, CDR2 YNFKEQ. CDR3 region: CASSQAGTGELFF. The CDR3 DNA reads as TGTGCCAGCAGCCAAGCGGGGACCGGGGAGCTGTTTTTT.

The CDR3 loop is CASSVWGSGTDTQYF. The CDR3 DNA reads as TGTGCCAGCAGCGTTTGGGGGAGCGGGACAGATACGCAGTATTTT. The rearrangement links TRBV9 to TRBJ2-3; a weak D match, TRBD2 (6 bases). The V gene lost 2 bases and the J gene lost 3 bases, with 13 bases spanning the gap. The germline gives CDR1 SGDLS, CDR2 YYNGEE. The CDR3 extends over 15 amino acids.

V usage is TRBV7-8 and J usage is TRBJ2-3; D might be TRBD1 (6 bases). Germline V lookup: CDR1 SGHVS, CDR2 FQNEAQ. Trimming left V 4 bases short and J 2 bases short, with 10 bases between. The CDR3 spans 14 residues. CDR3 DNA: TGTGCCAGCAGCTCAACAGGGACCACAGATACGCAGTATTTT. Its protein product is CASSSTGTTDTQYF.

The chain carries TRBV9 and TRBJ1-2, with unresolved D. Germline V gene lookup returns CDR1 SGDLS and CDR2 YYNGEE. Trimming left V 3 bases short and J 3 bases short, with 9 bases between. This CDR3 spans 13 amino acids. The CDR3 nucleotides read TGTGCCAGCAGCGGCCGAGGGTACTATGGCTACACCTTC. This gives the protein CASSGRGYYGYTF.

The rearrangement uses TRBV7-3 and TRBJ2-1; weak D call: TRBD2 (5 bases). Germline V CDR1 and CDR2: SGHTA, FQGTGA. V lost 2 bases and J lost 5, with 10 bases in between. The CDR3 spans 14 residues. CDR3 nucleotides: TGTGCCAGCAGCTTATCTGCGGGCGACAATGAGCAGTTCTTC. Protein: CASSLSAGDNEQFF.

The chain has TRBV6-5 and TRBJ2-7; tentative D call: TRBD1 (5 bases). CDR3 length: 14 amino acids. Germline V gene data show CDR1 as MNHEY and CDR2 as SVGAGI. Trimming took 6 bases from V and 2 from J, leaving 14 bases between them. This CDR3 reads CASSPRTNPYEQYF. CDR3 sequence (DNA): TGTGCCAGCAGCCCGAGGACAAACCCCTACGAGCAGTACTTC.

This CDR3 reads CASSQGIGSTDTQYF. The CDR3, as DNA: TGTGCCAGCAGCCAAGGGATCGGGAGCACAGATACGCAGTATTTT. This chain joins TRBV14 and TRBJ2-3; the D is unclear. The CDR3 is 15 amino acids. Looked up from germline, CDR1 is SGHDN and CDR2 is FVKESK. V was clipped by 1 base and J by 0 bases, with 8 bases between them.

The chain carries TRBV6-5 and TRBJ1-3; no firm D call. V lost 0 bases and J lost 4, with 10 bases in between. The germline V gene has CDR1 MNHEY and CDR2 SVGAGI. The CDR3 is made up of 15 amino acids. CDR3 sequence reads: CASSYSIWEGNTIYF. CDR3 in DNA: TGTGCCAGCAGTTACTCGATCTGGGAGGGAAACACCATATATTTT.

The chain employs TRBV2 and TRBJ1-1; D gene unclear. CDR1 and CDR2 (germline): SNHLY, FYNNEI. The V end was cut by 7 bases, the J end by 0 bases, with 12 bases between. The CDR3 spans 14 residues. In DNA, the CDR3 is TGTGCCAGCACCGCGGAAGGCATGAACACTGAAGCTTTCTTT. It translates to CASTAEGMNTEAFF. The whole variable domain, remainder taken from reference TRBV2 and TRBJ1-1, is EPEVTQTPSHQVTQMGQEVILRCVPISNHLYFYWYRQILGQKVEFLVSFYNNEISEKSEIFDDQFSVERPDGSNFTLKIRSTKLEDSAMYFCASTAEGMNTEAFFGQGTRLTVV.

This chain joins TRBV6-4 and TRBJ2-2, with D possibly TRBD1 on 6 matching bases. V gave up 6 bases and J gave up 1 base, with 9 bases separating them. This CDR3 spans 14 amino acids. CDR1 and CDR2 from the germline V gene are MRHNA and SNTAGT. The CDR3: CASREQGNTGELFF. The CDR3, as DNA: TGTGCCAGCAGAGAACAGGGGAACACCGGGGAGCTGTTTTTT.

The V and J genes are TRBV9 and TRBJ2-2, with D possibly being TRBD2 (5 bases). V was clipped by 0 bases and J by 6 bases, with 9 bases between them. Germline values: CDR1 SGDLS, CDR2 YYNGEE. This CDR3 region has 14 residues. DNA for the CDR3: TGTGCCAGCAGCGTAGCCTCGCGGGCCGGGGAGCTGTTTTTT. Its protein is CASSVASRAGELFF.

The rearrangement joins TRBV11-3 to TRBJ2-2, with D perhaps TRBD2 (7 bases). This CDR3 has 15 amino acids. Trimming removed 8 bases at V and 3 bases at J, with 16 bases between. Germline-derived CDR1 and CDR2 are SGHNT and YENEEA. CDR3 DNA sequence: TGTGCCAGCCTGGCGTTCGGGGGGCACACCGGGGAGCTGTTTTTT. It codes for CASLAFGGHTGELFF. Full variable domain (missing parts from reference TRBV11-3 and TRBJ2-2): EAGVVQSPRYKIIEKKQPVAFWCNPISGHNTLYWYLQNLGQGPELLIRYENEEAVDDSQLPKDRFSAERLKGVDSTLKIQPAELGDSAVYLCASLAFGGHTGELFFGEGSRLTVL.

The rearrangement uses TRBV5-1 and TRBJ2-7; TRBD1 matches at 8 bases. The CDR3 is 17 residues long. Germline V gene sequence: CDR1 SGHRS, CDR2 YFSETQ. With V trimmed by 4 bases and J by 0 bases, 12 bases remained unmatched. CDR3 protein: CASSLRGGTGPSYEQYF. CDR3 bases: TGCGCCAGCAGCCTAAGGGGTGGGACAGGACCCTCCTACGAGCAGTACTTC. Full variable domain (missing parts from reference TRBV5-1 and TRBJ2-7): KAGVTQTPRYLIKTRGQQVTLSCSPISGHRSVSWYQQTPGQGLQFLFEYFSETQRNKGNFPGRFSGRQFSNSRSEMNVSTLELGDSALYLCASSLRGGTGPSYEQYFGPGTRLTVT.

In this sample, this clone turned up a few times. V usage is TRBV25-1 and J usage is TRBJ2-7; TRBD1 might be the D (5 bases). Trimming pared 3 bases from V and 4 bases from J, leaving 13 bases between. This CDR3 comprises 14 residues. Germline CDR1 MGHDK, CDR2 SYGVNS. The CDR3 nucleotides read TGTGCCAGCAGTGACTGGGGCGTCGGGTACGAGCAGTACTTC. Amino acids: CASSDWGVGYEQYF.

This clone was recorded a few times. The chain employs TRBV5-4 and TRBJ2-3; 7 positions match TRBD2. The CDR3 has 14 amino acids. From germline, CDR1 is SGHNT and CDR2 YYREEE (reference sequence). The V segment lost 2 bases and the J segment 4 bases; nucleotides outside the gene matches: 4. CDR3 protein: CASSFGLGSDTQYF. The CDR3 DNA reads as TGTGCCAGCAGCTTCGGACTAGGATCAGATACGCAGTATTTT.

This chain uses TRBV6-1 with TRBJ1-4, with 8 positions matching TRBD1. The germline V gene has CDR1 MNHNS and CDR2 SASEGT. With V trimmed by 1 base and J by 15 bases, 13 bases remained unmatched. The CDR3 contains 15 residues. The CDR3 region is CASSEGTGFNEKMFF. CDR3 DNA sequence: TGTGCCAGCAGTGAAGGGACAGGGTTTAATGAAAAGATGTTTTTT.

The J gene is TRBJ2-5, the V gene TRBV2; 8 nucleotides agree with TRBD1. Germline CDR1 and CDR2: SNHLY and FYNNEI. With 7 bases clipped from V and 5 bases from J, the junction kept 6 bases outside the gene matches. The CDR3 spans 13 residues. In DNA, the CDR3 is TGTGCCAGCACCGGGACAGGCGGGGAGACCCAGTACTTC. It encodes CASTGTGGETQYF. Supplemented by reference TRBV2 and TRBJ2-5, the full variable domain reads EPEVTQTPSHQVTQMGQEVILRCVPISNHLYFYWYRQILGQKVEFLVSFYNNEISEKSEIFDDQFSVERPDGSNFTLKIRSTKLEDSAMYFCASTGTGGETQYFGPGTRLLVL.

The CDR3 here is CASSLIGTRGESNTGELFF. As DNA, the CDR3 is TGTGCCAGCAGCTTAATCGGGACTAGAGGGGAATCGAACACCGGGGAGCTGTTTTTT. The chain carries TRBV7-9 and TRBJ2-2; 8 nucleotides align to TRBD2. Germline-derived CDR1 and CDR2 are SEHNR and FQNEAQ (reference sequence). V lost 2 bases to trimming and J lost 0 bases; unmatched junction nucleotides: 11. The CDR3 is made up of 19 amino acids.